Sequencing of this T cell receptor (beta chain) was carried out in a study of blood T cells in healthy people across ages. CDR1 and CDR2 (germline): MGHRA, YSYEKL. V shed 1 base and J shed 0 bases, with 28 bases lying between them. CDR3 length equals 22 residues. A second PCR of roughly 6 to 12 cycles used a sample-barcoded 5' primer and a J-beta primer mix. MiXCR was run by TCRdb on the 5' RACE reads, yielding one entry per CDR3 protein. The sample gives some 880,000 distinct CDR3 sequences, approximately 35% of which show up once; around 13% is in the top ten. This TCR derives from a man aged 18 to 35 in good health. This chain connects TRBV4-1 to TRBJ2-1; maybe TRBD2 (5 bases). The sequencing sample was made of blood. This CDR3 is CASSQGILLQRPGGSSYNEQFF. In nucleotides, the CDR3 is TGCGCCAGCAGCCAAGGCATCCTCCTTCAAAGACCCGGAGGAAGCTCCTACAATGAGCAGTTCTTC.